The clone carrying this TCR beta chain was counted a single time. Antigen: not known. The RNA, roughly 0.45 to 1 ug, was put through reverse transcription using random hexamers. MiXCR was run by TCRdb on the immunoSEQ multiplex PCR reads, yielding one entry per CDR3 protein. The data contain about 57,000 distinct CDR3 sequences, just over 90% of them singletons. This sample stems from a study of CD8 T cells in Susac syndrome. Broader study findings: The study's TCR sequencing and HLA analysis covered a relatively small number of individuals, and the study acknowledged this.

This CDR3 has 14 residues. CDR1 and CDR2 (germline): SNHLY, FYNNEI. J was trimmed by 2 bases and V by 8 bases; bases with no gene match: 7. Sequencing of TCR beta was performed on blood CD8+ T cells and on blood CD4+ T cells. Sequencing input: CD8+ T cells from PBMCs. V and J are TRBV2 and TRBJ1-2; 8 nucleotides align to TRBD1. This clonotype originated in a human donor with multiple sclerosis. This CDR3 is CASYDRGVNYGYTF. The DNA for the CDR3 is TGTGCCAGCTATGACAGGGGCGTAAACTATGGCTACACCTTC.